What follows are 8 T cell receptor beta chains derived from one specimen sequenced in a study of blood T cells in healthy people across ages. A second PCR, run for about 7 to 11 cycles, used a sample-barcoded 5' primer plus a J-beta primer mix. TCRdb passed the 5' RACE reads through MiXCR, listing each CDR3 protein once. There are fewer than 950,000 distinct CDR3 sequences in the sample; roughly 50% occur only once, and roughly 40% lies in the top ten. The sequenced material came from blood. These receptors came from a man at least 80 years old in good health.

This clonotype was picked up many times. Relative to the germline gene, one junction end is altered; a read error may explain this. This chain links TRBV5-1 with TRBJ2-5; D gene ambiguous. Germline CDR1 is SGHRS and CDR2 is YFSETQ. The CDR3 contains 12 residues. CDR3 DNA sequence: TGTGCCAGCAGTTCGACCCAAGAGACCCAGTACTTC. Its translation is CASSSTQETQYF. Full variable domain (outside the CDR3, taken from reference TRBV5-1 and TRBJ2-5): KAGVTQTPRYLIKTRGQQVTLSCSPISGHRSVSWYQQTPGQGLQFLFEYFSETQRNKGNFPGRFSGRQFSNSRSEMNVSTLELGDSALYLCASSSTQETQYFGPGTRLLVL.

This rearrangement joins TRBV20-1 to TRBJ2-1; TRBD2 matches at 7 bases. The V gene end was trimmed by 3 bases and the J gene end by 3 bases; junction bases not matched to a gene: 5. Per germline, CDR1 DFQATT and CDR2 SNEGSKA (reference sequence). CDR3 length equals 14 residues. This CDR3 is CSARWERDYNEQFF. DNA of the CDR3: TGCAGTGCTAGGTGGGAGCGGGACTACAATGAGCAGTTCTTC.

The J gene is TRBJ2-1, the V gene TRBV20-1, with 10 bases matching TRBD2. The trim removed 6 bases at V and 1 base at J, leaving 6 bases unmatched. CDR1 and CDR2 (germline): DFQATT, SNEGSKA (reference sequence). The CDR3 loop spans 15 amino acids. CDR3 in amino acids: CSAIAGGPSYNEQFF. The CDR3, as DNA: TGCAGTGCCATAGCGGGAGGACCTTCCTACAATGAGCAGTTCTTC.

The rearrangement links TRBV12-3 or TRBV12-4 to TRBJ1-2; D may be TRBD1 (5 bases). V gave up 7 bases and J gave up 8 bases, with 14 bases separating them. The CDR3 consists of 12 residues. The DNA for the CDR3 is TGTGCCAGCACCCTTGACAGCGCGGGCTACACCTTC. Encoded protein: CASTLDSAGYTF.

There are many counts of this clonotype. This chain uses TRBV29-1 with TRBJ2-5, with D possibly being TRBD1 (6 bases). This CDR3 is 13 amino acids long. V lost 5 bases to trimming and J lost 7 bases, with 17 bases between them. CDR1 and CDR2 (germline): SQVTM, ANQGSEA. CDR3 sequence reads: CSVIHREYGTQYF. The CDR3 DNA follows: TGCAGCGTTATCCACAGGGAATACGGGACCCAGTACTTC.

The V gene is TRBV20-1, the J gene TRBJ1-2; TRBD1 matches at 8 bases. Germline V gene data show CDR1 as DFQATT and CDR2 as SNEGSKA (reference sequence). Losses at the gene ends were 3 bases for V and 5 bases for J; bases not matched to a gene: 5. This CDR3 has 13 residues. CDR3 DNA sequence: TGCAGTGCTAGCCCCGGGACAGGATATGGCTACACCTTC. Amino acid sequence: CSASPGTGYGYTF.

The chain uses TRBV7-3 and TRBJ1-6, with D uncertain. CDR1 SGHTA and CDR2 FQGTGA come from the germline V gene. Deletions cut 0 bases from V and 10 bases from J, with 10 bases between. The CDR3 spans 14 residues. The CDR3 DNA follows: TGTGCCAGCAGCTTAACGACACACGGCTCACCCCTCCACTTT. Translation: CASSLTTHGSPLHF.

There are a few counts of this clonotype. The CDR3 nucleotides read TGCAGCGTTGAAGTCGTTTCCCTAGCGGGAGGTGGCGAGCAGTACTTC. Residues: CSVEVVSLAGGGEQYF. This chain connects TRBV29-1 to TRBJ2-5, with 11 bases lining up with TRBD2. The J call is in doubt because the DNA end fits TRBJ2-7 better. This CDR3 spans 16 amino acids. CDR1 is SQVTM, CDR2 ANQGSEA, per germline.